Below, 16 T cell receptor beta chains from the same sample are listed, as sequenced in a study of cytomegalovirus exposure and HLA in healthy donors. The method was immunoSEQ multiplex PCR; TCRdb's version includes in-frame clones alone and lacks a portion of them. This table has 220,000 or so clones, roughly 91% appearing once. Input material: PBMCs. Receptors originate from a woman between 18 and 30 years old in good health and CMV-seropositive.

The chain is built from TRBV7-3 and TRBJ2-3, with 10 nucleotides matching TRBD2. With 5 bases clipped from V and 0 bases from J, the junction kept 2 bases outside the gene matches. CDR1 is SGHTA, CDR2 FQGTGA, per germline. The CDR3 covers 15 residues. This CDR3 reads CASSRTSGSTDTQYF. As DNA, the CDR3 is TGTGCCAGCAGCAGGACTAGCGGTAGCACAGATACGCAGTATTTT.

The rearrangement joins TRBV5-6 to TRBJ1-3; D not certain. With 7 bases removed from V and 4 bases from J, the gap between germline ends came to 9 bases. The germline gives CDR1 SGHDT, CDR2 YYEEEE. There are 12 residues in the CDR3. CDR3 residues: CASAALGNTIYF. The CDR3 nucleotides read TGTGCCAGCGCAGCGCTAGGAAACACCATATATTTT.

The chain recombines TRBV11-1 with TRBJ2-7; 15 bases are shared with TRBD2. The CDR3 loop spans 15 amino acids. V lost 5 bases, J lost 2 bases, and 1 base stayed unmatched. Germline V gene lookup returns CDR1 SGHAT and CDR2 FQDESV (reference sequence). CDR3: CASSRTSGRAYEQYF. Here the CDR3 DNA reads TGTGCCAGCAGCCGGACTAGCGGGAGGGCCTACGAGCAGTACTTC.

The rearrangement joins TRBV2 to TRBJ1-3, with D tentatively TRBD1 (5 bases). With 7 bases removed from V and 4 bases from J, the gap between germline ends came to 14 bases. The CDR3 contains 14 residues. Germline V gene data show CDR1 as SNHLY and CDR2 as FYNNEI. Here the CDR3 reads CASTVGGEGNTIYF. Written as DNA, the CDR3 is TGTGCCAGCACCGTAGGAGGGGAAGGAAACACCATATATTTT. Full variable domain (remainder filled in from reference TRBV2 and TRBJ1-3): EPEVTQTPSHQVTQMGQEVILRCVPISNHLYFYWYRQILGQKVEFLVSFYNNEISEKSEIFDDQFSVERPDGSNFTLKIRSTKLEDSAMYFCASTVGGEGNTIYFGEGSWLTVV.

V is TRBV5-4 and J is TRBJ1-3, with 7 bases fitting TRBD1. Germline CDR1 SGHNT, CDR2 YYREEE (reference sequence). The CDR3 consists of 14 residues. Germline trimming cut 1 base from V and 3 bases from J; bases unmatched to any gene: 1. The CDR3: CASSLTGVGNTIYF. The DNA of the CDR3 is TGTGCCAGCAGCTTGACAGGGGTTGGAAACACCATATATTTT.

The gene calls are TRBV28 and TRBJ2-2, with 11 nucleotides matching TRBD2. This CDR3 comprises 18 residues. The trim removed 3 bases at V and 3 bases at J, leaving 9 bases unmatched. Germline V CDR1 and CDR2: MDHEN, SYDVKM. The CDR3 loop is CASSFSLAGGMDTGELFF. The DNA of the CDR3 is TGTGCCAGCAGTTTCTCGCTAGCGGGAGGAATGGACACCGGGGAGCTGTTTTTT.

The gene calls are TRBV5-1 and TRBJ1-4; TRBD1 aligns across 7 bases. The germline CDR1 and CDR2 sequences are SGHRS and YFSETQ. The CDR3 is made up of 14 amino acids. Germline trimming cut 6 bases from V and 5 bases from J; bases unmatched to any gene: 7. CDR3 bases: TGCGCCAGCAAAACAGGGGTTGGAAATGAAAAACTGTTTTTT. Protein product: CASKTGVGNEKLFF.

The rearrangement links TRBV18 to TRBJ1-4, with D perhaps TRBD1 (5 bases). From germline, CDR1 is KGHSH and CDR2 LQKENI. CDR3 length equals 15 residues. Trimming cost V 3 bases and J 3 bases, with 11 bases left between them. The CDR3 DNA follows: TGTGCCAGCTCACCGGGGCAGGGTTCTAATGAAAAACTGTTTTTT. It is translated as CASSPGQGSNEKLFF.

The chain has TRBV29-1 and TRBJ2-7; D perhaps matches TRBD1 (6 bases). CDR3 size: 14 residues. V dropped 6 bases and J dropped 7 bases, with 22 bases sitting between them. Germline CDR1 SQVTM, CDR2 ANQGSEA. This CDR3 is CSVTFTGKEVEQYF. The DNA of the CDR3 is TGCAGCGTGACCTTCACAGGGAAGGAGGTTGAGCAGTACTTC.

The chain carries TRBV19 and TRBJ2-7; TRBD1 agrees at 10 bases. Germline V gene sequence: CDR1 LNHDA, CDR2 SQIVND (reference sequence). The V and J ends lost 6 bases and 6 bases, in that order; junction bases with no gene match: 11. This CDR3 contains 15 residues. The CDR3 DNA sequence: TGTGCCAGTAGCATAACCGGGACAGGGGCGGGCGAGCAGTACTTC. It translates to CASSITGTGAGEQYF. Full variable domain (remainder filled in from reference TRBV19 and TRBJ2-7): DGGITQSPKYLFRKEGQNVTLSCEQNLNHDAMYWYRQDPGQGLRLIYYSQIVNDFQKGDIAEGYSVSREKKESFPLTVTSAQKNPTAFYLCASSITGTGAGEQYFGPGTRLTVT.

The chain carries TRBV10-3 and TRBJ1-1, with 8 positions matching TRBD1. J lost 5 bases, V lost 7 bases, and 6 bases had no gene match. The germline gives CDR1 ENHRY, CDR2 SYGVKD. The CDR3 length is 13 residues. CDR3 DNA: TGTGCCATCACCGCGGACAGGGAGACTGAAGCTTTCTTT. Residues: CAITADRETEAFF.

The chain combines TRBV7-3 with TRBJ2-1; TRBD1 is a possible D gene (6 bases). Germline loops: CDR1 SGHTA, CDR2 FQGTGA. This CDR3 contains 16 residues. V shed 0 bases and J shed 4 bases, with 13 bases lying between them. CDR3 region: CASSLTPGTHYNEQFF. The CDR3, as DNA: TGTGCCAGCAGCTTAACACCCGGGACACATTACAATGAGCAGTTCTTC.

The rearrangement uses TRBV5-1 and TRBJ2-3; the D gene is possibly TRBD2 (6 bases). The germline V gene has CDR1 SGHRS and CDR2 YFSETQ. The CDR3 length is 13 residues. V gave up 7 bases and J gave up 4 bases, with 13 bases separating them. CDR3 coding DNA: TGCGCCAGCCGGGACTTGAGGGCAGATACGCAGTATTTT. Encoded protein: CASRDLRADTQYF.

This rearrangement joins TRBV5-1 to TRBJ1-3, with a tentative D call TRBD1 (5 bases). This CDR3 comprises 15 residues. Trimming took 2 bases from V and 2 from J, leaving 11 bases between them. The germline CDR1 and CDR2 sequences are SGHRS and YFSETQ. The CDR3 sequence: CASSLKGQAGNTIYF. CDR3 coding DNA: TGCGCCAGCAGCTTAAAGGGGCAGGCTGGAAACACCATATATTTT. Full variable domain (outside the CDR3, taken from reference TRBV5-1 and TRBJ1-3): KAGVTQTPRYLIKTRGQQVTLSCSPISGHRSVSWYQQTPGQGLQFLFEYFSETQRNKGNFPGRFSGRQFSNSRSEMNVSTLELGDSALYLCASSLKGQAGNTIYFGEGSWLTVV.

V is TRBV2 and J is TRBJ1-2; D may be TRBD1 (6 bases). The CDR3 extends over 12 amino acids. Germline V gives CDR1 SNHLY, CDR2 FYNNEI. In DNA, the CDR3 is TGTGCTTGGGGGCAGACTAACTATGGCTACACCTTC. This sequence encodes CAWGQTNYGYTF.

This chain links TRBV2 with TRBJ1-5; 7 bases are a match to TRBD1. Germline values: CDR1 SNHLY, CDR2 FYNNEI. This CDR3 is 14 amino acids long. V shed 4 bases and J 6 bases; nucleotides not matched to a gene: 6. CDR3 loop: CASSVRRDSQPQHF. CDR3 sequence (DNA): TGTGCCAGCAGTGTTAGGAGGGACAGTCAGCCCCAGCATTTT.